This T cell receptor (beta chain) stems from a study of blood T cell repertoires in COVID-19 (TCRdb year 2020). For the wider study: Samples from collaborators originated in the United States, Italy and Spain and spanned both the acute and convalescent phases of COVID-19. The prospective study material was composed of cDNA or gDNA derived from T cells, B-cell-depleted T cells, or PBMCs. Subjects who had been exposed to COVID-19, were actively infected with it, or had recovered from it provided the deeply sampled blood TCRbeta repertoires that made up the dataset. The repertoires were released in a freely available public database meant as a resource for research on the immune response to SARS-CoV-2. Samples came from the ongoing ImmuneRACE study (first 160 participants) plus 1,254 subjects from 6 global collaborators. A de-identified subject ID, COVID-19 status, age in years and sex were almost always included in the sample metadata. Where HLA class I and class II types were available, the types were taken from metadata supplied by the sample provider, not from assay-based typing.

The collaborating institutions used their own protocols to collect whole blood in K2EDTA tubes. For TCRbeta analysis, collaborators shipped samples in one of three forms: frozen whole blood, isolated PBMCs, or DNA extracted from either of those sample types. Broad study findings and their caveats: How much clinical and demographic metadata was included differed by source and by participant, and the metadata was provided uncurated.

CDR1 and CDR2 (MNHNS, SASEGT) derive from the germline V gene. Here V drops 4 bases and J drops 2 bases, and the junction holds 10 bases not matched to any gene. The CDR3 goes from the cysteine to the phenylalanine over 18 residues. Only the CDR3 DNA stays, 54 bases, in frame from base 1. About this clone itself: Its antigen is still unknown. No base quality values were provided; no much bigger clone lies one nucleotide off.

The immunoSEQ Assay, a bias-controlled multiplex PCR, was used to amplify TCRbeta CDR3 regions from genomic DNA. The original methods were these. Within the assay, amplification of reference gene primers was used to estimate how many nucleated cells each sample contained. To quantify the absolute abundance of each unique TCRbeta CDR3 rearrangement, sequence reads were collapsed and filtered. For each sample, productive Simpson clonality was calculated as the square root of Simpson's diversity index across productive rearrangements. TCRdb retrieved this table from immuneACCESS and kept in-frame rearrangements only. Not all clones are present; in checked studies, unresolved V genes account for under half, and no reason is known for the remainder. The V and J calls and clone size are taken from that table; D and trimming were inferred from the DNA. In all, the sample holds under 150,000 clones, and 80% to 90% of those were seen once. Together, the top ten hold roughly 18% of the sample.

This receptor was taken from a man between 50 and 59 years old with active or convalescent COVID-19. Here the chain combines TRBV6-1 and TRBJ1-6; 8 junctional bases match TRBD1. Sequenced: peripheral blood. The CDR3 here reads CASSGGQGLITYNSPLHF. The DNA sequence is TGTGCCAGCAGTGGCGGACAGGGCCTCATCACCTATAATTCACCCCTCCACTTT.